This entry lists 24 T cell receptor beta chains sequenced from one sample in a study of CD8+ T cells in alopecia areata. Extraction and reverse transcription of RNA yielded cDNA as the sequencing template. Here immunoSEQ multiplex PCR was the method, and the copy in TCRdb shows in-frame clones only, minus some. This table has 90,000 or so clones, about 40% appearing once. Treatment noted: oral pan-JAK inhibitor, 5-10 mg twice daily. The source material was CD8+ T cells sorted from blood, sampled at week 24, from a patient treated with tofacitinib. These receptors were taken from a human donor with alopecia areata.

Only a few counts were recorded for this clone. The CDR3 loop reads CASSWSISGELFF. CDR3 bases: TGTGCCAGCAGTTGGTCAATATCCGGGGAGCTGTTTTTT. The chain uses TRBV7-2 and TRBJ2-2; no reliable D call. The CDR3 spans 13 residues. The germline CDR1 and CDR2 sequences are SGHTA and FQGNSA. V was shortened by 6 bases and J by 6 bases, with 11 bases between the two germline ends.

A few counts support this clone. CDR3 region: CASSYGAVYEQYF. The CDR3 region has the DNA TGCGCCAGCAGCTATGGGGCCGTCTACGAGCAGTACTTC. The chain links TRBV5-1 to TRBJ2-7; TRBD1 is a possible D gene (5 bases). CDR3 length: 13 amino acids. Trimming took 3 bases from V and 3 from J, leaving 10 bases between them. Germline V CDR1 and CDR2: SGHRS, YFSETQ. Full variable domain (outside the CDR3, taken from reference TRBV5-1 and TRBJ2-7): KAGVTQTPRYLIKTRGQQVTLSCSPISGHRSVSWYQQTPGQGLQFLFEYFSETQRNKGNFPGRFSGRQFSNSRSEMNVSTLELGDSALYLCASSYGAVYEQYFGPGTRLTVT.

V and J are TRBV4-1 and TRBJ2-7, with 12 bases that match TRBD2. This CDR3 is built from 14 residues. Germline trimming cut 6 bases from V and 5 bases from J; bases unmatched to any gene: 5. CDR1 is MGHRA, CDR2 YSYEKL, per germline. The CDR3 here is CASRLTSGRNEQYF. The CDR3 DNA sequence: TGCGCCAGCAGGTTGACTAGCGGGAGAAACGAGCAGTACTTC.

On this clone itself: A read error may account for a junction end that differs from germline. The rearrangement uses TRBV7-7 and TRBJ2-1; 10 nucleotides align to TRBD2. The germline V gene encodes CDR1 SSHAT and CDR2 FNYEAQ (reference sequence). There are 17 residues in the CDR3. The CDR3 region is CASSPEVSGRAYNEQFF. As DNA, the CDR3 is TGTGCTAGCAGCCCAGAGGTCAGCGGGAGGGCCTACAATGAGCAGTTCTTC.

The chain recombines TRBV7-2 with TRBJ2-7, with 12 nucleotides matching TRBD2. CDR3 length: 15 amino acids. With 4 bases clipped from V and 7 bases from J, the junction kept 8 bases outside the gene matches. Germline lookup yields CDR1 SGHTA and CDR2 FQGNSA. CDR3 residues: CASSSLAGGPREQYF. The CDR3 DNA sequence: TGTGCCAGCAGCTCCCTAGCGGGAGGGCCTCGGGAGCAGTACTTC.

CDR3 region: CASRTGGMGYEQYF. The CDR3 DNA sequence: TGTGCCAGCCGGACAGGGGGGATGGGGTACGAGCAGTACTTC. The chain combines TRBV27 with TRBJ2-7; 10 bases match TRBD1. Per germline, CDR1 MNHEY and CDR2 SMNVEV (reference sequence). The CDR3 is 14 residues long. V lost 8 bases and J lost 4; bases outside the gene matches: 8.

The table lists this clone with a few counts. The chain uses TRBV27 and TRBJ2-1; no definite D call. CDR1 MNHEY and CDR2 SMNVEV come from the germline V gene (reference sequence). V lost 3 bases, J lost 0 bases, and 3 bases lay in between. The CDR3 contains 13 residues. The CDR3 nucleotides read TGTGCCAGCAGTTTGGGCTCCTACAATGAGCAGTTCTTC. Protein sequence: CASSLGSYNEQFF.

This clone turned up a few times. This rearrangement joins TRBV9 to TRBJ2-3; no definite D call. Trimming stripped 4 bases from V and 4 bases from J, with 13 bases between. Germline assignment: CDR1 SGDLS and CDR2 YYNGEE. The CDR3 has 14 amino acids. The CDR3 reads CASSPRPGADTQYF. The CDR3 region has the DNA TGTGCCAGCAGCCCCCGTCCCGGCGCAGATACGCAGTATTTT. Filled out from reference TRBV9 and TRBJ2-3, the complete variable domain reads DSGVTQTPKHLITATGQRVTLRCSPRSGDLSVYWYQQSLDQGLQFLIQYYNGEERAKGNILERFSAQQFPDLHSELNLSSLELGDSALYFCASSPRPGADTQYFGPGTRLTVL.

The rearrangement uses TRBV27 and TRBJ2-7; D is uncertain. The CDR3 contains 14 residues. Per the germline V gene, CDR1 is MNHEY and CDR2 is SMNVEV (reference sequence). V lost 4 bases, J lost 1 base, and 11 bases lay in between. This CDR3 is CASSWAGPSYEQYF. DNA of the CDR3: TGTGCCAGCAGTTGGGCAGGACCGTCCTACGAGCAGTACTTC.

The chain has TRBV4-1 and TRBJ2-7; 7 bases are a match to TRBD2. J lost 3 bases, V lost 1 base, and 9 bases had no gene match. The germline gives CDR1 MGHRA, CDR2 YSYEKL. The CDR3 runs to 16 residues. CDR3 residues: CASSQVLADLGYEQYF. For the CDR3, the DNA is TGCGCCAGCAGCCAAGTTCTAGCGGACCTCGGCTACGAGCAGTACTTC.

In its sample, this clone was seen a few times. J is TRBJ2-2 and V is TRBV9, with TRBD1 matching over 10 bases. Germline CDR1 reads SGDLS; CDR2 reads YYNGEE. The CDR3 is made up of 15 amino acids. J lost 5 bases, V lost 2 bases, and 3 bases had no gene match. As DNA, the CDR3 is TGTGCCAGCAGCGTCAGGACAGGGGGAACCGGGGAGCTGTTTTTT. Its translation: CASSVRTGGTGELFF.

V usage is TRBV7-9 and J usage is TRBJ2-3; the match to TRBD2 covers 7 bases. Germline V gene lookup returns CDR1 SEHNR and CDR2 FQNEAQ (reference sequence). The CDR3 extends over 16 amino acids. The ends lost 6 bases at V and 8 bases at J; junction bases unmatched: 17. This chain's CDR3 is CASRPRLGGTQSTQYF. The CDR3 bases are TGTGCCAGCAGACCAAGGTTGGGGGGGACGCAGAGTACGCAGTATTTT.

The chain links TRBV6-5 to TRBJ2-3; TRBD2 matches 9 bases. After removal of 0 bases from V and 4 bases from J, the junction contained 5 bases not matched to a gene. Looked up from germline, CDR1 is MNHEY and CDR2 is SVGAGI. CDR3 length: 16 amino acids. The CDR3 reads CASSYSLAGVSDTQYF. CDR3 DNA: TGTGCCAGCAGTTACTCATTAGCGGGAGTCTCAGATACGCAGTATTTT.

This rearrangement joins TRBV7-9 to TRBJ2-5; D ambiguous. The CDR3 runs 14 residues. The germline gives CDR1 SEHNR, CDR2 FQNEAQ (reference sequence). V was clipped by 3 bases and J by 5 bases, with 13 bases between them. The CDR3 is CASSFRELGETQYF. The CDR3 DNA sequence: TGTGCCAGCAGCTTTCGCGAGTTGGGGGAGACCCAGTACTTC.

The chain uses TRBV5-1 and TRBJ2-7, with 7 bases lining up with TRBD1. V shed 1 base, J shed 5 bases, and the junction held 6 bases outside the gene matches. CDR1 and CDR2 (germline): SGHRS, YFSETQ. The CDR3 totals 14 residues. For the CDR3, the DNA is TGCGCCAGCAGCTTGAAGGGGGCTATCGACGAGCAGTACTTC. Translated: CASSLKGAIDEQYF.

The CDR3 coding sequence is TGTGCCAGCAGTACTCGGACTAGCGGGAGGTACGAGCAGTACTTC. Translated, it gives CASSTRTSGRYEQYF. The chain couples TRBV27 to TRBJ2-7, with 14 bases matching TRBD2. CDR1 is MNHEY, CDR2 SMNVEV, per germline (reference sequence). Germline trimming cut 5 bases from V and 4 bases from J; bases unmatched to any gene: 4. The CDR3 totals 15 residues.

V is TRBV29-1 and J is TRBJ1-3; tentative D call: TRBD1 (5 bases). The CDR3 has 13 residues. Germline V gene lookup returns CDR1 SQVTM and CDR2 ANQGSEA. The V end was cut by 4 bases, the J end by 3 bases, with 10 bases between. For the CDR3, the DNA is TGCAGCGTTGGGCAGGGACTTGGAAACACCATATATTTT. Translating it yields CSVGQGLGNTIYF.

The rearrangement uses TRBV28 and TRBJ2-5, with D perhaps assigned TRBD1 or TRBD2 (5 bases each). The CDR3 has 12 amino acids. Germline CDR1 reads MDHEN; CDR2 reads SYDVKM. The V end lost 6 bases, the J end lost 9 bases, and 14 bases lay between the germline ends. CDR3 sequence (DNA): TGTGCCAGCAGCCATCCTGGGGGACCCCAGTACTTC. Residues: CASSHPGGPQYF.

This clone was counted only a few times. The V call is TRBV29-1, the J call TRBJ2-1; TRBD2 aligns across 10 bases. The V gene's germline CDR1 is SQVTM and CDR2 ANQGSEA. Trimming at V came to 7 bases and at J to 2 bases, leaving 5 bases not matched to a gene. There are 14 residues in the CDR3. The CDR3, as DNA: TGCAGCGCTCTAGCGGGAGTACCCTACAATGAGCAGTTCTTC. Protein: CSALAGVPYNEQFF.

This clone was counted a few times. The V and J genes are TRBV14 and TRBJ2-1; D might be TRBD1 (5 bases). Germline-derived CDR1 and CDR2 are SGHDN and FVKESK. The CDR3 covers 14 residues. The V end lost 2 bases, the J end lost 3 bases, and 8 bases lay between the germline ends. CDR3 nucleotides: TGTGCCAGCAGCCAATCAGGGATCTACAATGAGCAGTTCTTC. Translating gives CASSQSGIYNEQFF. The variable domain in full, completed from reference TRBV14 and TRBJ2-1, reads EAGVTQFPSHSVIEKGQTVTLRCDPISGHDNLYWYRRVMGKEIKFLLHFVKESKQDESGMPNNRFLAERTGGTYSTLKVQPAELEDSGVYFCASSQSGIYNEQFFGPGTRLTVL.

This clone was observed a few times. The CDR3 sequence: CSANTGGNLREQYF. The DNA for the CDR3 is TGCAGCGCGAATACAGGGGGTAATCTTCGGGAGCAGTACTTC. The chain employs TRBV29-1 and TRBJ2-5; the match to TRBD1 covers 8 bases. There are 14 residues in the CDR3. V shed 7 bases, J shed 11 bases, and the junction held 18 bases outside the gene matches. Germline V gene sequence: CDR1 SQVTM, CDR2 ANQGSEA.

In this sample, this clone turned up a few times. The rearrangement uses TRBV27 and TRBJ2-3; TRBD1 is a possible D gene (5 bases). V was shortened by 6 bases and J by 8 bases, with 9 bases between the two germline ends. Germline CDR1 reads MNHEY; CDR2 reads SMNVEV (reference sequence). The CDR3 consists of 11 residues. For the CDR3, the DNA is TGTGCCAGCAGGTTAGGGGTTACGCAGTATTTT. This codes for CASRLGVTQYF.

This sequence joins TRBV11-2 and TRBJ2-3, with 10 bases matching TRBD2. Germline trimming cut 3 bases from V and 5 bases from J; bases unmatched to any gene: 5. The CDR3 is 15 residues long. The germline CDR1 and CDR2 sequences are SGHAT and FQNNGV. CDR3: CASSLASGRRDTQYF. CDR3 DNA: TGTGCCAGCAGCTTGGCTAGCGGGAGAAGAGATACGCAGTATTTT.

The chain couples TRBV30 to TRBJ2-1; 10 positions agree with TRBD1. Losses at the gene ends were 2 bases for V and 8 bases for J; bases not matched to a gene: 9. The germline V gene has CDR1 GTSNPN and CDR2 SVGIG (reference sequence). The CDR3 has 15 amino acids. The CDR3 loop is CAWSIRDRGFDEQFF. The CDR3 nucleotides are TGTGCCTGGAGTATCAGGGACAGGGGATTCGATGAGCAGTTCTTC.